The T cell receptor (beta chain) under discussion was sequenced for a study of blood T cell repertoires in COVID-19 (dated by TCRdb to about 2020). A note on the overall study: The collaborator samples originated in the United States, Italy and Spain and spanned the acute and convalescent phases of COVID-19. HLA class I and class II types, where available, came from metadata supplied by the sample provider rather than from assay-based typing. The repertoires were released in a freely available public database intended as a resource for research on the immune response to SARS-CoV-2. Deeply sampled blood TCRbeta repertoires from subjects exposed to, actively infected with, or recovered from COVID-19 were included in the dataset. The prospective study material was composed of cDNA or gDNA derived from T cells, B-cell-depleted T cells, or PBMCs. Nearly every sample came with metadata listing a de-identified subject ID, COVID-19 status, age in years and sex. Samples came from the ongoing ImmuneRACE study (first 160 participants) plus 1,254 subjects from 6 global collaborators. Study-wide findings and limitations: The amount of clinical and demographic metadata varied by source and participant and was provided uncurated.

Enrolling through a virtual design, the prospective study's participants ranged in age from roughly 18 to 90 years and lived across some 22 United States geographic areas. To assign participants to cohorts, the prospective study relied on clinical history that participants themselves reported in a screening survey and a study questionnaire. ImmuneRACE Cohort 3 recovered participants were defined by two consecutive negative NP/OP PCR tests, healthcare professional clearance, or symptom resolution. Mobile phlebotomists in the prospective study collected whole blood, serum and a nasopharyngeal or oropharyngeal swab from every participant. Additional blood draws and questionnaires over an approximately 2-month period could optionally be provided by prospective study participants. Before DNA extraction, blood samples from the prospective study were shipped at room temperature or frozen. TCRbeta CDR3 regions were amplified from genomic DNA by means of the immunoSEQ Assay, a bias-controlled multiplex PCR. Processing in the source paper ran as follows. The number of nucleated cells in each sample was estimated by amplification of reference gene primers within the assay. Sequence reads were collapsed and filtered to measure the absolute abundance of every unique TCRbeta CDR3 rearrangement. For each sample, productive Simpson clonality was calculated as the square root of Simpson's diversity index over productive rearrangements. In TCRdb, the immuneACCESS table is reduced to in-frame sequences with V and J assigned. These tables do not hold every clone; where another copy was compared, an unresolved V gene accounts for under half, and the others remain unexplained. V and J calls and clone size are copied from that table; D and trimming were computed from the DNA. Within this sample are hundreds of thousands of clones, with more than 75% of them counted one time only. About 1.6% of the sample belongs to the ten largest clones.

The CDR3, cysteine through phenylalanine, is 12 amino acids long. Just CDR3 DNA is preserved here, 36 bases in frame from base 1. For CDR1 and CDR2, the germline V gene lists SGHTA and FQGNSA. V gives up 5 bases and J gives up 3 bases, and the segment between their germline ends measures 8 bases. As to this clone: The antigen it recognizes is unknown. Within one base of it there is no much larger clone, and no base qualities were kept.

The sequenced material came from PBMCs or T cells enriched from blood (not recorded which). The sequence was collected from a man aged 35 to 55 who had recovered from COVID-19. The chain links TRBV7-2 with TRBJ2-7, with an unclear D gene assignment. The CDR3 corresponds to CASSLGDYEQYF. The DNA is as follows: TGTGCCAGCAGCCTTGGAGACTACGAGCAGTACTTC.